This T cell receptor (beta chain) was captured in a study of OX40 agonist ivuxolimab in advanced cancers. Sequenced by immunoSEQ multiplex PCR; TCRdb stores in-frame clones only, minus some. The table shows tens of thousands of clones, with approximately 87% occurring only once. Concerning this clone itself: The junction shows a germline mismatch at one end, possibly a read error.

The CDR3 has 13 amino acids. CDR1 and CDR2 (germline): SSHAT, FNYEAQ (reference sequence). The J gene is TRBJ2-1, the V gene TRBV7-7; D may be TRBD1 (6 bases). The sample here was CD4+ or CD8+ T cells sorted from blood, taken in a trial of the OX40 agonist ivuxolimab. This TCR derives from an adult with an advanced solid tumor such as melanoma, head and neck, liver or kidney cancer. This chain's CDR3 is CASSLTGKDEQFF. The CDR3 DNA is TGTGCTAGCAGCTTAACAGGGAAGGATGAGCAGTTCTTC.